This T cell receptor beta chain was captured by sequencing in a study of blood T cells in healthy people across ages. Findings and limits, study-wide: Among T cells, TCR beta diversity per million cells dropped roughly linearly as age rose.

In regard to this clonotype: Antigen unknown.

A second PCR, run for roughly 7 to 11 cycles, used a sample-barcoded 5' primer plus a J-beta primer mix. TCRdb fed the 5' RACE reads into MiXCR, producing one record per CDR3 protein. The data contain around 800,000 distinct CDR3 sequences, 40% to 65% of them seen just once; the ten biggest clones take up roughly two fifths. This CDR3 contains 14 residues. Germline CDR1 and CDR2: SGHRS and YFSETQ. Trimming cost V 7 bases and J 5 bases, with 15 bases left between them. The sequence was collected from a man older than 75 in good health. The chain has TRBV5-1 and TRBJ2-2, with D possibly TRBD2 on 7 matching bases. The source material was blood. This chain's CDR3 is CASRGGAETGELFF. For the CDR3, the DNA is TGCGCCAGCCGTGGGGGGGCGGAAACCGGGGAGCTGTTTTTT. The whole variable domain, filled in from reference TRBV5-1 and TRBJ2-2, reads KAGVTQTPRYLIKTRGQQVTLSCSPISGHRSVSWYQQTPGQGLQFLFEYFSETQRNKGNFPGRFSGRQFSNSRSEMNVSTLELGDSALYLCASRGGAETGELFFGEGSRLTVL.